This T cell receptor beta chain appears in the sequencing data of a study of CD8+ T cells in alopecia areata. Study-wide points: Elevated clonality characterized lesional scalp relative to normal scalp, particularly in alopecia totalis/universalis. Sequences from scalp samples also cover resident alphabeta T cells of normal skin.

cDNA prepared by RNA extraction and subsequent reverse transcription served as the template for sequencing. The table came from immunoSEQ multiplex PCR; TCRdb's copy has only in-frame clones and leaves some out. Of tens of thousands of clones in the sample, roughly 53% are singletons; the top ten hold around 38%. A remark on this clone: Antigen unknown.

Specimens obtained from alopecia areata patients comprised lesional scalp punch biopsies and peripheral blood. Isolation of CD4+ and CD8+ T cells from PBMCs was achieved by sorting. Trimming pared 6 bases from V and 5 bases from J, leaving 14 bases between. The length of the CDR3 is 13 residues. Looked up from germline, CDR1 is SNHLY and CDR2 is FYNNEI. This chain links TRBV2 with TRBJ2-7; no firm D call. Specimen: NKG2D-high CD8+ T cells sorted from blood. The receptor's source is a human donor with alopecia areata. The CDR3 spells CASSAPETDEQYF. CDR3 in DNA: TGTGCCAGCAGCGCCCCGGAAACCGACGAGCAGTACTTC.